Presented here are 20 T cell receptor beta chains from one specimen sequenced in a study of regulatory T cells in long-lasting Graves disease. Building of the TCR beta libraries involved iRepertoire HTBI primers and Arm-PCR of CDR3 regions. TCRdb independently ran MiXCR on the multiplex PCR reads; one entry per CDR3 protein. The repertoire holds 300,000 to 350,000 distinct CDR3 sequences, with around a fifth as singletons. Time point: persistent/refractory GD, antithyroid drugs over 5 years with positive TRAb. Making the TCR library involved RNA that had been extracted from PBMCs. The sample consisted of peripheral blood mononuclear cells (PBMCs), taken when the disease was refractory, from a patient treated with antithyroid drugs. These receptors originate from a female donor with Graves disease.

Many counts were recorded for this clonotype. The CDR3 region has the DNA TGTGCCAGCAGCCAATCAAGGCCTCACACCGGGGAGCTGTTTTTT. The encoded protein is CASSQSRPHTGELFF. The J gene is TRBJ2-2, the V gene TRBV11-1, with D hard to call. V lost 5 bases, J lost 3 bases, and 13 bases lay in between. Germline V gene lookup returns CDR1 SGHAT and CDR2 FQDESV (reference sequence). CDR3 length: 15 amino acids. Based on the CDR3 plus reference TRBV11-1 and TRBJ2-2, the full variable domain is EAEVAQSPRYKITEKSQAVAFWCDPISGHATLYWYRQILGQGPELLVQFQDESVVDDSQLPKDRFSAERLKGVDSTLKIQPAELGDSAMYLCASSQSRPHTGELFFGEGSRLTVL.

This CDR3 reads CASSLWLVPPPYNEQFF. The CDR3 DNA reads TGTGCCAGCAGTTTATGGTTAGTACCCCCGCCCTACAATGAGCAGTTCTTC. This chain links TRBV28 with TRBJ2-5; D not resolved. The J call may be incorrect, as the DNA end agrees better with TRBJ2-1. The CDR3 runs to 17 residues. Germline CDR1 and CDR2: MDHEN and SYDVKM.

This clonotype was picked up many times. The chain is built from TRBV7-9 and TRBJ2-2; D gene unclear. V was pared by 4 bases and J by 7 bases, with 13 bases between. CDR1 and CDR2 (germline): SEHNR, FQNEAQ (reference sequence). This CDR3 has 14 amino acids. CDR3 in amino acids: CASSSARFGGELFF. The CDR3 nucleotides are TGTGCCAGCAGCTCCGCCCGGTTTGGCGGGGAGCTGTTTTTT. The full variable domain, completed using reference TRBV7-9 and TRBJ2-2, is DTGVSQNPRHKITKRGQNVTFRCDPISEHNRLYWYRQTLGQGPEFLTYFQNEAQLEKSRLLSDRFSAERPKGSFSTLEIQRTEQGDSAMYLCASSSARFGGELFFGEGSRLTVL.

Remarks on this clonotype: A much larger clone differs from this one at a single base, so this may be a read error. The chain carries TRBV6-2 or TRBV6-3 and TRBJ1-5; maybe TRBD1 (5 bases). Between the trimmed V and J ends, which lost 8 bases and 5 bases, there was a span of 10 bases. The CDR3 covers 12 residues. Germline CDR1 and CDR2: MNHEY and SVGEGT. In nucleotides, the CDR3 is TGTGCCAGCGAGACAGCTGATCAGCCCCAGCATTTT. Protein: CASETADQPQHF.

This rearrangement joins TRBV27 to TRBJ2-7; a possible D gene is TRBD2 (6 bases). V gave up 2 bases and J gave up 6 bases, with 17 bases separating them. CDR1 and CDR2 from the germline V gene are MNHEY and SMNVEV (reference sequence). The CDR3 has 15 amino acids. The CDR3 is CASSLRVGGGSEQYF. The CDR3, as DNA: TGTGCCAGCAGTTTAAGGGTGGGAGGCGGGTCCGAGCAGTACTTC.

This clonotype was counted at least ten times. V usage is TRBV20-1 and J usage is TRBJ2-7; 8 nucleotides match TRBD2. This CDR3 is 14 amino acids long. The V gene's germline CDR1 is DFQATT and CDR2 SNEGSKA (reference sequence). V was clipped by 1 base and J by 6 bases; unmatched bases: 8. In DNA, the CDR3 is TGCAGTGCTAGAGGGGTAGCGGGGAAGAGCGAGCAGTACTTC. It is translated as CSARGVAGKSEQYF.

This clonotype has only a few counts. The chain's CDR3 is CASSLAPGGPDTEAFF. The DNA of the CDR3 is TGCGCCAGCAGCTTGGCCCCCGGGGGGCCTGACACTGAAGCTTTCTTT. The rearrangement links TRBV5-1 to TRBJ1-1, with D maybe TRBD1 (6 bases). Germline V gives CDR1 SGHRS, CDR2 YFSETQ. The CDR3 runs 16 residues. The germline V and J ends were trimmed by 0 bases and 3 bases, with 15 bases remaining between them.

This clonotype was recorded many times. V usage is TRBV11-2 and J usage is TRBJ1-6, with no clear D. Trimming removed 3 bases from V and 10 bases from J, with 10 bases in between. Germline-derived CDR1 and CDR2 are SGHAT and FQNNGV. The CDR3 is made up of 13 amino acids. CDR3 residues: CASSLSARSPLHF. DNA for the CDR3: TGTGCCAGCAGCTTGTCGGCCAGGTCACCCCTCCACTTT.

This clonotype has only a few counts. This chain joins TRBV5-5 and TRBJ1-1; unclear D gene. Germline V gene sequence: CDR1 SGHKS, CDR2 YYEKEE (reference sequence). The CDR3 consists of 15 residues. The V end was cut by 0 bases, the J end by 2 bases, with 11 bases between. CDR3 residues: CASSLEASSNTEAFF. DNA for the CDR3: TGTGCCAGCAGCTTGGAGGCCAGCTCAAACACTGAAGCTTTCTTT.

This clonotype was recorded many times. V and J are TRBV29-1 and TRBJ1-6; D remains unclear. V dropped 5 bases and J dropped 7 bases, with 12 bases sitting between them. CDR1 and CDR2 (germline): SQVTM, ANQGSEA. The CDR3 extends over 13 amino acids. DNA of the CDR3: TGCAGCGTTAGGAGGACGGTCAATTCACCCCTCCACTTT. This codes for CSVRRTVNSPLHF.

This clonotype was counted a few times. The CDR3 DNA is TGTGCCAGCAGCTTAAATCACGGCGGAGTAGTGCCAGATACGCAGTATTTT. It codes for CASSLNHGGVVPDTQYF. V usage is TRBV13 and J usage is TRBJ2-3; D ambiguous. The CDR3 consists of 17 residues. Per the germline V gene, CDR1 is PRHDT and CDR2 is FYEKMQ (reference sequence). V was clipped by 2 bases and J by 4 bases, with 19 bases between them.

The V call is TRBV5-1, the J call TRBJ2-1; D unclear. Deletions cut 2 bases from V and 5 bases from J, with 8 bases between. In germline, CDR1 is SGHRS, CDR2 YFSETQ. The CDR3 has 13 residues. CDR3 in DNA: TGCGCCAGCAGCTTAGGGATCGACAATGAGCAGTTCTTC. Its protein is CASSLGIDNEQFF.

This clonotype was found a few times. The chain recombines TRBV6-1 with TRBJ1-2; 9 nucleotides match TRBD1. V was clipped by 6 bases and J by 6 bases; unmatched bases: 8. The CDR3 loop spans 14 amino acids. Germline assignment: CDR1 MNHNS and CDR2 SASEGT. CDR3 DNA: TGTGCCAGCAGCCGGGGTGGGACAGGGAATGGCTACACCTTC. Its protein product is CASSRGGTGNGYTF.

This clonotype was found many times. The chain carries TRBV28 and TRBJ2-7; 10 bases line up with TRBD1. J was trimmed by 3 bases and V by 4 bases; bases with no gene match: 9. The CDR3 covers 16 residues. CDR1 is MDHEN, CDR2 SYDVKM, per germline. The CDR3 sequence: CASSYDGQGELYEQYF. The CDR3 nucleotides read TGTGCCAGCAGTTACGACGGACAGGGGGAACTCTACGAGCAGTACTTC.

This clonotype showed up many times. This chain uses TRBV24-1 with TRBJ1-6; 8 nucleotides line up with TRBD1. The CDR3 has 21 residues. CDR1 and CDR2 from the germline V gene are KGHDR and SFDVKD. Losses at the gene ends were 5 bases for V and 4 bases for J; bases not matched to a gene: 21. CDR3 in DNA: TGTGCCACCAGTGTTCCGTTACGGGGACAGGCACGACGTTTTTATAATTCACCCCTCCACTTT. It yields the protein CATSVPLRGQARRFYNSPLHF.

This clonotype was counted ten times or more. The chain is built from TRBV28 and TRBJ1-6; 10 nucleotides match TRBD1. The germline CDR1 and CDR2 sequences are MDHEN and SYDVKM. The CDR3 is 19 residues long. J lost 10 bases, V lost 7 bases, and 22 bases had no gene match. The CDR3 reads CASKGTGTGDSQDDSPLHF. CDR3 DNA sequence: TGTGCCAGCAAAGGAACCGGGACAGGGGACTCACAGGACGACTCACCCCTCCACTTT.

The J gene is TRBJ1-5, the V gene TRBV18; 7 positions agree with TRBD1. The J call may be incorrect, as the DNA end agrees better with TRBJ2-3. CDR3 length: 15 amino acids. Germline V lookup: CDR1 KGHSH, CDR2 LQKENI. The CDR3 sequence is CASSQTGSRNQPQYF. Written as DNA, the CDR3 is TGTGCCAGCTCACAGACAGGGTCTCGCAATCAGCCCCAGTATTTT.

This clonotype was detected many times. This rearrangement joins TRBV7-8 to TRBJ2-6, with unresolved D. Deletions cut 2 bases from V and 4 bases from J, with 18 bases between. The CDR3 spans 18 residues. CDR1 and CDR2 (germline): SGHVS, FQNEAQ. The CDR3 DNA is TGTGCCAGCAGCTTATCTGTTGTTAAGGGATCAGGGGCCAACGTCCTGACTTTC. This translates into CASSLSVVKGSGANVLTF.

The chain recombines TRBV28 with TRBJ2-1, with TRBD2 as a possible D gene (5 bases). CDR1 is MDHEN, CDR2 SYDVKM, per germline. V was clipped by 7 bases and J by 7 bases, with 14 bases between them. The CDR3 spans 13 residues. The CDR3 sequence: CASTPGKKNEQFF. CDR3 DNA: TGTGCCAGCACCCCGGGAAAAAAAAATGAGCAGTTCTTC.

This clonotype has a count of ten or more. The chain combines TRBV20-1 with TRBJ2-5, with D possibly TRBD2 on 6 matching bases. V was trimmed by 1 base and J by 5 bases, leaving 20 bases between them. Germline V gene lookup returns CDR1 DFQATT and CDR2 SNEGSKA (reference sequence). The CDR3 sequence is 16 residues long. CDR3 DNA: TGCAGTGCTAGAGCCCCGGGAGCTTCTGGGGAGGAGACCCAGTACTTC. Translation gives CSARAPGASGEETQYF.